One sample yielded the 2 T cell receptor beta chains listed below, sequenced in a study of blood T cell repertoires in COVID-19. Data came from immunoSEQ multiplex PCR; TCRdb stores just in-frame clones and leaves some out. The data show more than 95,000 clones, roughly 82% seen once. What was sequenced was peripheral blood. The receptors here all came from a human donor in a cohort sampled during active COVID-19.

The chain links TRBV6-5 to TRBJ2-7; the match to TRBD2 covers 12 bases. Germline-derived CDR1 and CDR2 are MNHEY and SVGAGI. The CDR3 length is 15 residues. The J segment lost 6 bases and the V segment lost 6 bases, leaving 9 bases of the junction unmatched. The CDR3 region is CASRDQLAGGGEQYF. CDR3 DNA: TGTGCCAGCAGGGACCAACTAGCGGGAGGAGGCGAGCAGTACTTC.

The chain has TRBV19 and TRBJ2-3; D possibly corresponds to TRBD2 (5 bases). The germline CDR1 and CDR2 sequences are LNHDA and SQIVND (reference sequence). The V end was cut by 6 bases, the J end by 1 base, with 14 bases between. The CDR3 sequence is 15 residues long. The CDR3 loop is CASSTSGRGTDTQYF. Here the CDR3 DNA reads TGTGCCAGTAGCACGAGCGGTAGGGGCACAGATACGCAGTATTTT.